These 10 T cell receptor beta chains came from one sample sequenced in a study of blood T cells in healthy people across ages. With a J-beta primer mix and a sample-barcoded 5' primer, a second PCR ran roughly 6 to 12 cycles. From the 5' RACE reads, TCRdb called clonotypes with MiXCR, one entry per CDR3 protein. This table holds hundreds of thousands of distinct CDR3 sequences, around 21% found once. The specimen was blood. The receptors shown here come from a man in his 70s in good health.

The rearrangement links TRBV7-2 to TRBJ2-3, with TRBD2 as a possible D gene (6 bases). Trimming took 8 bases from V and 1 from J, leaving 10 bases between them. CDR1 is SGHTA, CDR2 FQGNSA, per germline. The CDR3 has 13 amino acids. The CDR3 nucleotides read TGTGCCAGCGCCAGGGAGGGCACAGATACGCAGTATTTT. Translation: CASAREGTDTQYF.

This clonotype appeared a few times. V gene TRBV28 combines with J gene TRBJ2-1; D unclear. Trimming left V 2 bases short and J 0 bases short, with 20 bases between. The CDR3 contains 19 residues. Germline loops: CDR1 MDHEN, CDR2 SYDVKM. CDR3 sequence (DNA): TGTGCCAGCAGTTTAGGGGTTGTGATGGGTTATAGCTCCTACAATGAGCAGTTCTTC. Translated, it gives CASSLGVVMGYSSYNEQFF. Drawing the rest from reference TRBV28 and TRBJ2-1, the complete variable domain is DVKVTQSSRYLVKRTGEKVFLECVQDMDHENMFWYRQDPGLGLRLIYFSYDVKMKEKGDIPEGYSVSREKKERFSLILESASTNQTSMYLCASSLGVVMGYSSYNEQFFGPGTRLTVL.

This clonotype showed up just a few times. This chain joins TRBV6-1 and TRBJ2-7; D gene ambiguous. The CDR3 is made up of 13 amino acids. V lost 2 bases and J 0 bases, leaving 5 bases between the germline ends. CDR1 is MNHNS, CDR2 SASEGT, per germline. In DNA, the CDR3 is TGTGCCAGCAGTGAACAGTGCTCCTACGAGCAGTACTTC. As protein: CASSEQCSYEQYF.

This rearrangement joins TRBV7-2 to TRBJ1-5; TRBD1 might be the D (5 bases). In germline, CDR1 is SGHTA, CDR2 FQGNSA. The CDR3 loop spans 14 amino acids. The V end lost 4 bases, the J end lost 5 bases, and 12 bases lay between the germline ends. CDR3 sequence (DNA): TGTGCCAGCAGCTCCGGACAAAACCATCAGCCCCAGCATTTT. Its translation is CASSSGQNHQPQHF.

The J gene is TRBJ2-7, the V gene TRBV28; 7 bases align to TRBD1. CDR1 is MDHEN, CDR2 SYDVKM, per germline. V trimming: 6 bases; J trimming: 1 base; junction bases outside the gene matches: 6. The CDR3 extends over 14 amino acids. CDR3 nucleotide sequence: TGTGCCAGCAGGCCGACAGGGATATCCTACGAGCAGTACTTC. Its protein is CASRPTGISYEQYF.

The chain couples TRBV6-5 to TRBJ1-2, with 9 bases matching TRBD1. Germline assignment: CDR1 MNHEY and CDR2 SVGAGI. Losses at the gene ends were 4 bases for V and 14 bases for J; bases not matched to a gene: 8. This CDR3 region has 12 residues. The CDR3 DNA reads TGTGCCAGCAGTTCCCCCGGGACAGGGCCAACCTTC. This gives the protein CASSSPGTGPTF.

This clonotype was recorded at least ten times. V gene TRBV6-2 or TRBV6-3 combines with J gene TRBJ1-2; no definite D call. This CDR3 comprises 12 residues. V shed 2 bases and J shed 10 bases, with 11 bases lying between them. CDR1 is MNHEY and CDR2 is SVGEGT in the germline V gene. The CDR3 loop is CASSYADGYYTF. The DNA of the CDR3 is TGTGCCAGCAGTTACGCCGACGGCTACTACACCTTC.

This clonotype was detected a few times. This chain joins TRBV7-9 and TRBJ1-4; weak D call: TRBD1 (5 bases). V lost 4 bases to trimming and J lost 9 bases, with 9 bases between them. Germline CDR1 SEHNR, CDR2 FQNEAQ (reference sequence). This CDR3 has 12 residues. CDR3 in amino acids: CASSSGRKKLFF. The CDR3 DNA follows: TGTGCCAGCAGCTCGGGACGCAAAAAACTGTTTTTT.

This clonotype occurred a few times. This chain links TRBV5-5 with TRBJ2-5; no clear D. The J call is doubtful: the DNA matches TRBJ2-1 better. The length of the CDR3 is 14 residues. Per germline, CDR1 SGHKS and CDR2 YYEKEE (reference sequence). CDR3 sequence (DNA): TGTGCCAGCAGCTTTGGGCTAGGCGGAGATGAGCAGTTCTTC. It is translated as CASSFGLGGDEQFF.

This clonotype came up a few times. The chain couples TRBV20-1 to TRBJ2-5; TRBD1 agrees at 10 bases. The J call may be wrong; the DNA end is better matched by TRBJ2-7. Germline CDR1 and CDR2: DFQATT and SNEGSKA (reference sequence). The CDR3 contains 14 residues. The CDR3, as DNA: TGCAGTGCTAGATTCCGGGACAGGGGTTACGAGCAGTACTTC. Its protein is CSARFRDRGYEQYF.